These 26 T cell receptor beta chains share one sample of origin, sequenced in a study of shared clonotypes between healthy human individuals. Data came from immunoSEQ multiplex PCR; TCRdb stores just in-frame clones and leaves some out. The sample holds 450,000 to 550,000 clones, 60% to 85% seen once. The material sequenced was PBMCs. Receptor source: a woman aged 40 to 55 in good health. Some clones in this sample may be carry-over from other donors' samples.

This clone was seen only once. CDR3 DNA sequence: TGTGCCAGCAGCCCAGCGGGACTAGCATCCTACGAGCAGTACTTC. Amino acids: CASSPAGLASYEQYF. The chain employs TRBV5-6 and TRBJ2-7, with 9 bases identical to TRBD2. Germline V lookup: CDR1 SGHDT, CDR2 YYEEEE. The length of the CDR3 is 15 residues. With 4 bases clipped from V and 1 base from J, the junction kept 6 bases outside the gene matches.

The chain recombines TRBV7-3 with TRBJ2-3; D is perhaps TRBD2 (6 bases). The V gene's germline CDR1 is SGHTA and CDR2 FQGTGA. The V end lost 4 bases, the J end lost 8 bases, and 10 bases lay between the germline ends. This CDR3 is built from 12 residues. CDR3 sequence: CASSSPGSTQYF. The CDR3 coding sequence is TGTGCCAGCAGCTCCCCCGGGAGTACGCAGTATTTT.

This clone was counted many times. This chain joins TRBV5-1 and TRBJ2-1; D assignment may be TRBD1 or TRBD2 (5 bases each). Germline-derived CDR1 and CDR2 are SGHRS and YFSETQ. With 6 bases removed from V and 3 bases from J, the gap between germline ends came to 22 bases. The CDR3 is 17 amino acids. The CDR3 nucleotides are TGCGCCAGCAACTACTTGGGAGACAGTCAAGGCTACAATGAGCAGTTCTTC. Its translation: CASNYLGDSQGYNEQFF.

The chain is built from TRBV2 and TRBJ2-7; D is unclear. The germline CDR1 and CDR2 sequences are SNHLY and FYNNEI. The V end was cut by 2 bases, the J end by 6 bases, with 14 bases between. The CDR3 length is 14 residues. CDR3 DNA: TGTGCCAGCAGTGAATACCCTAGGGCTCTCGAGCAGTACTTC. This codes for CASSEYPRALEQYF. Full variable domain (remainder filled in from reference TRBV2 and TRBJ2-7): EPEVTQTPSHQVTQMGQEVILRCVPISNHLYFYWYRQILGQKVEFLVSFYNNEISEKSEIFDDQFSVERPDGSNFTLKIRSTKLEDSAMYFCASSEYPRALEQYFGPGTRLTVT.

CDR3 loop: CASNLGALQETQYF. The CDR3 DNA follows: TGTGCCAGCAACCTGGGGGCGCTACAAGAGACCCAGTACTTC. This chain uses TRBV7-2 with TRBJ2-5; the D gene is possibly TRBD1 (6 bases). The CDR3 is 14 amino acids. The V end lost 7 bases, the J end lost 2 bases, and 14 bases lay between the germline ends. Per germline, CDR1 SGHTA and CDR2 FQGNSA.

This clone was seen more than once but under ten times. The J gene is TRBJ1-1, the V gene TRBV19; a weak D match, TRBD1 (6 bases). CDR1 and CDR2 from the germline V gene are LNHDA and SQIVND (reference sequence). CDR3 length: 14 residues. V lost 7 bases and J lost 8, with 20 bases in between. The CDR3 loop is CASTLGHPGGEAFF. CDR3 nucleotides: TGTGCCAGTACCCTGGGACACCCCGGGGGGGAAGCTTTCTTT.

The CDR3 loop is CASSSYRVTDTQYF. The CDR3 DNA follows: TGTGCCAGCAGTAGTTACAGGGTCACAGATACGCAGTATTTT. The chain has TRBV27 and TRBJ2-3; D perhaps matches TRBD1 (6 bases). The CDR3 spans 14 residues. The germline CDR1 and CDR2 sequences are MNHEY and SMNVEV (reference sequence). Trimming left V 5 bases short and J 2 bases short, with 11 bases between.

This clone was counted a few times. The V and J genes are TRBV6-1 and TRBJ2-7; weak D call: TRBD1 (6 bases). V dropped 6 bases and J dropped 4 bases, with 10 bases sitting between them. This CDR3 contains 12 residues. Looked up from germline, CDR1 is MNHNS and CDR2 is SASEGT. The CDR3 sequence: CASRRTDYEQYF. The CDR3 DNA is TGTGCCAGCAGGAGGACAGATTACGAGCAGTACTTC.

This clone has more than one count but fewer than ten. CDR3 DNA: TGTGCCAGCACATCACAGCGGGGTACCAATCAGCCCCAGCATTTT. This codes for CASTSQRGTNQPQHF. V is TRBV6-6 and J is TRBJ1-5; D remains ambiguous. The germline gives CDR1 MNHNY, CDR2 SVGAGI (reference sequence). CDR3 length: 15 residues. Trimming took 7 bases from V and 3 from J, leaving 16 bases between them.

The rearrangement links TRBV5-4 to TRBJ2-1, with a weak D call TRBD1 (6 bases). CDR3 size: 16 residues. Germline V gene sequence: CDR1 SGHNT, CDR2 YYREEE (reference sequence). The V and J ends lost 1 base and 8 bases respectively, with 19 bases between them. The CDR3 loop is CASSLKLAGAVDEQFF. The DNA for the CDR3 is TGTGCCAGCAGCTTGAAGTTGGCAGGGGCGGTCGATGAGCAGTTCTTC.

This clone was seen only a few times. The chain joins TRBV21-1 to TRBJ2-7; TRBD1, the D gene given by the table, was not confirmed from the DNA. TRBV21-1 constitutes a pseudogene. CDR3 size: 15 residues. Written as DNA, the CDR3 is TGTGCCAGCAGCAAAGGGGTGGGCAGGGGCTACGAGCAGTACTTC. As protein: CASSKGVGRGYEQYF.

The V gene is TRBV30, the J gene TRBJ1-6; D perhaps matches TRBD1 (5 bases). The CDR3 sequence is 13 residues long. Germline loops: CDR1 GTSNPN, CDR2 SVGIG (reference sequence). Deletions cut 7 bases from V and 4 bases from J, with 11 bases between. As DNA, the CDR3 is TGTGCCTTAGGGACTTCTTATAATTCACCCCTCCACTTT. Its protein is CALGTSYNSPLHF.

The chain couples TRBV27 to TRBJ2-7; D possibly matches TRBD1 or TRBD2 (5 bases each). The V gene lost 5 bases and the J gene lost 3 bases, with 11 bases spanning the gap. Germline-derived CDR1 and CDR2 are MNHEY and SMNVEV (reference sequence). This CDR3 is 13 amino acids long. The CDR3, as DNA: TGTGCCAGCAGTGGGGGAGCGATCTACGAGCAGTACTTC. Translated: CASSGGAIYEQYF.

This chain links TRBV7-6 with TRBJ2-7; tentatively, D is TRBD1 or TRBD2 (5 bases each). The CDR3 is made up of 12 amino acids. Trimming removed 8 bases from V and 2 bases from J, with 10 bases in between. Germline loops: CDR1 SGHVS, CDR2 FNYEAQ. The CDR3 region is CASGTSAYEQYF. The CDR3 nucleotides read TGTGCCAGCGGGACGTCGGCCTACGAGCAGTACTTC.

The V gene is TRBV7-2, the J gene TRBJ2-5; D perhaps matches TRBD2 (6 bases). The CDR3 covers 15 residues. The germline V and J ends were trimmed by 3 bases and 5 bases, with 16 bases remaining between them. The germline V gene encodes CDR1 SGHTA and CDR2 FQGNSA. This chain's CDR3 is CASSFKRVPGETQYF. The CDR3 DNA follows: TGTGCCAGCAGCTTCAAGCGGGTCCCAGGGGAGACCCAGTACTTC.

The rearrangement joins TRBV7-2 to TRBJ2-1, with D possibly being TRBD2 (6 bases). Trimming took 2 bases from V and 9 from J, leaving 23 bases between them. CDR3 length equals 17 residues. Germline-derived CDR1 and CDR2 are SGHTA and FQGNSA. DNA for the CDR3: TGTGCCAGCAGCTTATTCCGCGTAGGGACTGGGAAAGGTGAGCAGTTCTTC. Translating it yields CASSLFRVGTGKGEQFF.

Concerning this clone: Compared with germline, one end of the junction differs, possibly owing to a read error. This chain connects TRBV5-1 to TRBJ1-4, with D possibly being TRBD1 (5 bases). Germline assignment: CDR1 SGHRS and CDR2 YFSETQ. The CDR3 is made up of 15 amino acids. In DNA form, the CDR3 reads TGCGCCAGCAGCTTGCAAGGGCAGGGAAGTGAAAAACTGTCTTTT. As protein: CASSLQGQGSEKLSF.

This clone is a singleton in its sample. The chain employs TRBV5-5 and TRBJ2-3; the match to TRBD2 covers 9 bases. Trimming took 6 bases from V and 3 from J; bases not matched to a gene: 8. Germline V gives CDR1 SGHKS, CDR2 YYEKEE (reference sequence). The CDR3 extends over 15 amino acids. The CDR3 DNA is TGTGCCAGCACGCGGGAGGGCCTCGGGACAGATACGCAGTATTTT. Translated: CASTREGLGTDTQYF.

Only one count was recorded for this clone. The DNA for the CDR3 is TGTGCCAGCAGCCCCCCTTCGTCCCGAAGAGAGCAGTTCTTC. Translation: CASSPPSSRREQFF. The chain carries TRBV9 and TRBJ2-1; D not resolved. With 4 bases removed from V and 10 bases from J, the gap between germline ends came to 18 bases. The CDR3 spans 14 residues. Per the germline V gene, CDR1 is SGDLS and CDR2 is YYNGEE.

The chain has TRBV2 and TRBJ2-7; TRBD1 agrees at 7 bases. The CDR3 covers 13 residues. The germline V gene has CDR1 SNHLY and CDR2 FYNNEI. Trimming removed 4 bases from V and 3 bases from J; junction bases left unmatched: 3. CDR3 loop: CASSGQGFYEQYF. Written as DNA, the CDR3 is TGTGCCAGCAGTGGACAGGGTTTCTACGAGCAGTACTTC.

This clone has more than one count but fewer than ten. The rearrangement uses TRBV11-2 and TRBJ1-4; TRBD1 matches 8 bases. This CDR3 region has 15 residues. Trimming removed 5 bases from V and 10 bases from J; junction bases left unmatched: 12. Germline V gene sequence: CDR1 SGHAT, CDR2 FQNNGV. The CDR3 DNA follows: TGTGCCAGCAGCCTTCAGGGGGCCCAGGGGGCAAAACTGTTTTTT. Translated, it gives CASSLQGAQGAKLFF.

In its sample, this clone was seen a few times. The chain links TRBV14 to TRBJ1-1; D is undetermined. The CDR3 length is 13 residues. V was clipped by 1 base and J by 1 base, with 4 bases between them. From germline, CDR1 is SGHDN and CDR2 FVKESK. The CDR3 sequence: CASSQGWNTEAFF. The CDR3 DNA sequence: TGTGCCAGCAGCCAAGGGTGGAACACTGAAGCTTTCTTT.

Comments on this clone: Other DNA sequences in this sample translate to the same CDR3. The CDR3 bases are TGTGCCAGCAGCCCCTCGGGAGGGTCGAACACCGGGGAGCTGTTTTTT. Amino acid sequence: CASSPSGGSNTGELFF. The V gene is TRBV7-3, the J gene TRBJ2-2; 8 bases are shared with TRBD2. Germline assignment: CDR1 SGHTA and CDR2 FQGTGA. The length of the CDR3 is 16 residues. V was pared by 5 bases and J by 0 bases, with 5 bases of the junction left unmatched.

This clone was counted between two and nine times. The V and J genes are TRBV18 and TRBJ2-7; no reliable D call. The V end lost 1 base, the J end lost 6 bases, and 16 bases lay between the germline ends. Germline values: CDR1 KGHSH, CDR2 LQKENI. CDR3 size: 15 residues. The CDR3 coding sequence is TGTGCCAGCTCACCACGGCCCGGCGAGAGTGGCGAGCAGTACTTC. It codes for CASSPRPGESGEQYF.

The chain has TRBV28 and TRBJ1-1; tentative D call: TRBD1 (6 bases). Germline V gives CDR1 MDHEN, CDR2 SYDVKM. This CDR3 is built from 12 residues. V lost 6 bases and J 6 bases, leaving 11 bases between the germline ends. In DNA, the CDR3 is TGTGCCAGCAGGTTACAGGGCGCTGAAGCTTTCTTT. Translated: CASRLQGAEAFF.

V is TRBV4-3 and J is TRBJ1-3; D is undetermined. CDR1 is LGHNA and CDR2 is YSLEER in the germline V gene. V gave up 0 bases and J gave up 0 bases, with 6 bases separating them. CDR3 length equals 15 residues. The CDR3, as DNA: TGCGCCAGCAGCCAAGAGCTAGGCTCTGGAAACACCATATATTTT. Amino acid sequence: CASSQELGSGNTIYF.